The following is a T cell receptor (beta chain) sequence with its context. This specimen comes from a study of shared clonotypes between healthy human individuals. Each replicate PCR on the sorted subsets used approximately 200 ng DNA (about 30,000 T cell genomes). Method: immunoSEQ multiplex PCR; TCRdb's copy keeps in-frame clones and lacks some. There are 2 million to 2.5 million clones in the sample; approximately 94% occur only once, and roughly 0.13% lies in the top ten. Naive CD45RA+ and memory CD45RA-negative subsets were split from CD4+ cells. Germline-derived CDR1 and CDR2 are SGHTA and FQGNSA. The V gene lost 5 bases and the J gene lost 8 bases, with 15 bases spanning the gap. The CDR3 sequence is 14 residues long.

The source material was naive CD4+ T cells sorted from blood. Subset reported: CD45RA+ positively selected. The clonotype originates from a man aged 18 to 30 in good health. V gene TRBV7-2 combines with J gene TRBJ1-4; D remains unclear. CDR3 coding DNA: TGTGCCAGCAGCCTCCTCGGTCCGGCAGAAAAACTGTTTTTT. Its protein product is CASSLLGPAEKLFF.